These 27 T cell receptor beta chains were sequenced from one sample in a study of CD8 T cells in ankylosing spondylitis. TCRdb analysed the 5' RACE reads with MiXCR anew, one entry per CDR3 protein. The table includes 250,000 to 400,000 distinct CDR3 sequences, approximately 10% detected once. Material: blood, either unsorted or a sorted T cell fraction (not recorded which). The receptors derive from a female donor with ankylosing spondylitis or in good health (not recorded which).

This clonotype was detected only a few times. This chain joins TRBV3-1 and TRBJ2-4; weak D call: TRBD1 (5 bases). V lost 2 bases to trimming and J lost 1 base, with 18 bases between them. The germline gives CDR1 LGHDT, CDR2 YNNKEL (reference sequence). The CDR3 runs to 18 residues. The CDR3 DNA follows: TGTGCCAGCAGCCAACTCCCTAGGGGCTTTGCGGCCAAAAACATTCAGTACTTC. Translating gives CASSQLPRGFAAKNIQYF.

This clonotype was observed at least ten times. The CDR3: CASSPGQVLYEQYF. The CDR3 DNA follows: TGTGCCAGCAGCCCGGGACAGGTTCTCTACGAGCAGTACTTC. The rearrangement joins TRBV28 to TRBJ2-7; 8 bases fit TRBD1. Unmatched junction bases numbered 7, after V lost 6 bases and J lost 3 bases. This CDR3 has 14 amino acids. From germline, CDR1 is MDHEN and CDR2 SYDVKM. Supplemented by reference TRBV28 and TRBJ2-7, the full variable domain reads DVKVTQSSRYLVKRTGEKVFLECVQDMDHENMFWYRQDPGLGLRLIYFSYDVKMKEKGDIPEGYSVSREKKERFSLILESASTNQTSMYLCASSPGQVLYEQYFGPGTRLTVT.

The chain is built from TRBV6-1 and TRBJ2-1; TRBD1 matches 9 bases. V lost 6 bases, J lost 5 bases, and 14 bases stayed unmatched. Germline loops: CDR1 MNHNS, CDR2 SASEGT. The CDR3 has 17 residues. The chain's CDR3 is CASREDPGTGNHNEQFF. The CDR3 DNA reads as TGTGCCAGCAGAGAGGATCCCGGGACAGGGAACCACAATGAGCAGTTCTTC.

This clonotype occurred once. One junction end disagrees with the germline gene, perhaps due to a read error. V is TRBV20-1 and J is TRBJ2-4; perhaps TRBD1 as D (5 bases). Germline CDR1 and CDR2: DFQATT and SNEGSKA (reference sequence). This CDR3 has 15 amino acids. The CDR3 region has the DNA TGCAGTGCTCCCACTATGCGGACAACCAAAAACATTCTGTACTTC. This gives the protein CSAPTMRTTKNILYF.

This sequence joins TRBV25-1 and TRBJ1-4; D is undetermined. Germline CDR1 and CDR2: MGHDK and SYGVNS. The CDR3 has 15 residues. The V and J ends lost 7 bases and 3 bases respectively, with 15 bases between them. The CDR3 spells CASKTGTAANEKLFF. CDR3 DNA sequence: TGTGCCAGCAAGACGGGAACAGCAGCTAATGAAAAACTGTTTTTT.

This clonotype was detected many times. The chain carries TRBV9 and TRBJ2-5; no clear D. This CDR3 region has 12 residues. Germline assignment: CDR1 SGDLS and CDR2 YYNGEE. V lost 0 bases and J 3 bases, leaving 3 bases between the germline ends. CDR3 in DNA: TGTGCCAGCAGCGTAGCGGAAGAGACCCAGTACTTC. It yields the protein CASSVAEETQYF.

This clonotype was found a few times. The chain joins TRBV6-1 to TRBJ2-2; the match to TRBD1 covers 8 bases. CDR1 and CDR2 (germline): MNHNS, SASEGT. The ends lost 7 bases at V and 6 bases at J; junction bases unmatched: 4. The CDR3 is 13 residues long. CDR3: CASTQGAAGELFF. CDR3 nucleotide sequence: TGTGCCAGCACGCAGGGGGCAGCCGGGGAGCTGTTTTTT.

On this clonotype itself: A much more abundant neighbour one base away suggests this may be a read error. The V call is TRBV12-3 or TRBV12-4, the J call TRBJ1-1, with D uncertain. The length of the CDR3 is 16 residues. CDR3 DNA: TGTGCCAGCAGTTTAGGGTCGGCCCTACGAAACACTGAAGATTTCTTT. Its protein product is CASSLGSALRNTEDFF.

This clonotype was picked up many times. DNA of the CDR3: TGTGCTAGTGGTTTGGGGACGATCACTGAAGCTTTCTTT. Protein product: CASGLGTITEAFF. The J gene is TRBJ1-1, the V gene TRBV12-5, with D unresolved. From germline, CDR1 is LGHNT and CDR2 FRNRAP. The ends were cut back, 1 base at V and 4 bases at J, with 7 bases in the middle. The CDR3 length is 13 residues. Together with reference TRBV12-5 and TRBJ1-1, the CDR3 gives the full variable domain: DARVTQTPRHKVTEMGQEVTMRCQPILGHNTVFWYRQTMMQGLELLAYFRNRAPLDDSGMPKDRFSAEMPDATLATLKIQPSEPRDSAVYFCASGLGTITEAFFGQGTRLTVV.

J is TRBJ2-1 and V is TRBV7-2; TRBD1 or TRBD2 may be the D gene (6 bases each). The germline gives CDR1 SGHTA, CDR2 FQGNSA. The CDR3 contains 15 residues. V gave up 5 bases and J gave up 6 bases, with 17 bases separating them. CDR3 amino acids: CASSPGSGAGNEQFF. CDR3 DNA sequence: TGTGCCAGCAGCCCAGGGTCGGGGGCGGGCAATGAGCAGTTCTTC. The variable domain in full, completed from reference TRBV7-2 and TRBJ2-1, reads GAGVSQSPSNKVTEKGKDVELRCDPISGHTALYWYRQSLGQGLEFLIYFQGNSAPDKSGLPSDRFSAERTGGSVSTLTIQRTQQEDSAVYLCASSPGSGAGNEQFFGPGTRLTVL.

The chain recombines TRBV7-3 with TRBJ1-6; tentatively, D is TRBD1 (6 bases). V was pared by 5 bases and J by 4 bases, with 9 bases between. The germline CDR1 and CDR2 sequences are SGHTA and FQGTGA. This CDR3 has 14 amino acids. The CDR3 nucleotides are TGTGCCAGCAGCCACGGACAGTATAATTCACCCCTCCACTTT. It encodes CASSHGQYNSPLHF. The complete variable domain, with remaining parts taken from reference TRBV7-3 and TRBJ1-6, reads GAGVSQTPSNKVTEKGKYVELRCDPISGHTALYWYRQSLGQGPEFLIYFQGTGAADDSGLPNDRFFAVRPEGSVSTLKIQRTERGDSAVYLCASSHGQYNSPLHFGNGTRLTVT.

The chain has TRBV20-1 and TRBJ2-1; 9 nucleotides line up with TRBD2. Per germline, CDR1 DFQATT and CDR2 SNEGSKA (reference sequence). The V gene end was trimmed by 3 bases and the J gene end by 8 bases; junction bases not matched to a gene: 14. This CDR3 spans 16 amino acids. CDR3 nucleotides: TGCAGTGCTAGGGGCCCGGCGGGGGGGCCGTCTCATGAGCAGTTCTTC. This codes for CSARGPAGGPSHEQFF.

This clonotype was counted at least ten times. The CDR3 sequence is CSAGDSGNTGELFF. The CDR3 nucleotides are TGCAGCGCAGGGGATAGCGGGAACACCGGGGAGCTGTTTTTT. The V and J genes are TRBV29-1 and TRBJ2-2; D possibly matches TRBD1 or TRBD2 (6 bases each). The V end was cut by 7 bases, the J end by 1 base, with 13 bases between. Germline V CDR1 and CDR2: SQVTM, ANQGSEA. The CDR3 loop spans 14 amino acids.

This clonotype was found many times. The chain is built from TRBV10-3 and TRBJ2-1, with D maybe TRBD1 (6 bases). The germline V and J ends were trimmed by 2 bases and 1 base, with 27 bases remaining between them. Looked up from germline, CDR1 is ENHRY and CDR2 is SYGVKD. This CDR3 contains 21 residues. The chain's CDR3 is CAISEITLERTDRRSYNEQFF. The CDR3, as DNA: TGTGCCATCAGTGAGATTACCCTCGAGCGAACTGACAGGCGTTCCTACAATGAGCAGTTCTTC.

This clonotype occurred a few times. The chain carries TRBV5-5 and TRBJ1-6; no clear D gene. The CDR3 consists of 18 residues. Germline V CDR1 and CDR2: SGHKS, YYEKEE (reference sequence). V dropped 1 base and J dropped 9 bases, with 23 bases sitting between them. The CDR3 DNA follows: TGTGCCAGCAGCTTGTATCTGGATCGGGGTAATTTTCGTTCACCCCTCCACTTT. Protein product: CASSLYLDRGNFRSPLHF.

The sample holds many counts of this clonotype. The rearrangement joins TRBV12-3 or TRBV12-4 to TRBJ2-1, with D perhaps matching TRBD2 (6 bases). The ends were cut back, 5 bases at V and 3 bases at J, with 17 bases in the middle. This CDR3 comprises 16 residues. The CDR3 loop is CASSPIRGSGYNEQFF. The CDR3, as DNA: TGTGCCAGCAGTCCTATCCGGGGTAGCGGCTACAATGAGCAGTTCTTC.

This clonotype was picked up many times. The chain recombines TRBV2 with TRBJ2-5; 9 positions agree with TRBD1. The length of the CDR3 is 14 residues. The trim removed 6 bases at V and 3 bases at J, leaving 5 bases unmatched. Germline V gene lookup returns CDR1 SNHLY and CDR2 FYNNEI. CDR3 bases: TGTGCCAGCAGGGCCAGGACAGGGGAAGAGACCCAGTACTTC. Residues: CASRARTGEETQYF.

This clonotype was counted at least ten times. The chain carries TRBV4-2 and TRBJ2-1; D is undetermined. CDR3 length equals 13 residues. Looked up from germline, CDR1 is LGHNA and CDR2 is YNFKEQ. V was shortened by 5 bases and J by 7 bases, with 12 bases between the two germline ends. The CDR3 sequence is CASSYSARNEQFF. As DNA, the CDR3 is TGTGCCAGCAGCTACTCGGCGAGAAATGAGCAGTTCTTC.

This clonotype appeared many times. The rearrangement links TRBV29-1 to TRBJ2-3, with 10 bases aligning to TRBD1. CDR1 and CDR2 (germline): SQVTM, ANQGSEA. CDR3 length: 16 residues. The ends lost 3 bases at V and 4 bases at J; junction bases unmatched: 10. Here the CDR3 DNA reads TGCAGCGTTGAGATCTGGACAGGGGGTTCGTCAGATACGCAGTATTTT. This codes for CSVEIWTGGSSDTQYF.

Worth noting for this clonotype: A read error is possible here, since a much larger clone lies one base away. The genes are TRBV15 and TRBJ1-1; D not certain. CDR3 length: 13 residues. The V end lost 0 bases, the J end lost 7 bases, and 9 bases lay between the germline ends. Germline-derived CDR1 and CDR2 are LNHNV and YYDKDF (reference sequence). CDR3 sequence reads: CATSRDDKFEAFF. The DNA of the CDR3 is TGTGCCACCAGCAGAGATGATAAGTTTGAAGCTTTCTTT. The complete variable domain, with remaining parts taken from reference TRBV15 and TRBJ1-1, reads DAMVIQNPRYQVTQFGKPVTLSCSQTLNHNVMYWYQQKSSQAPKLLFHYYDKDFNNEADTPDNFQSRRPNTSFCFLDIRSPGLGDTAMYLCATSRDDKFEAFFGQGTRLTVV.

This clonotype has ten or more counts. The V call is TRBV5-1, the J call TRBJ2-3; 10 bases line up with TRBD2. The germline gives CDR1 SGHRS, CDR2 YFSETQ. This CDR3 region has 16 residues. V dropped 4 bases and J dropped 2; count of bases not matched to a gene: 7. The CDR3 DNA reads TGCGCCAGCAGCCATAGACTAGCGGGTCTCACAGATACGCAGTATTTT. Residues: CASSHRLAGLTDTQYF.

This clonotype was counted only a few times. J is TRBJ2-1 and V is TRBV3-1, with unresolved D. Trimming removed 0 bases at V and 9 bases at J, with 15 bases between. This CDR3 spans 15 amino acids. Per germline, CDR1 LGHDT and CDR2 YNNKEL (reference sequence). This chain's CDR3 is CASSQEGFSETEQFF. The CDR3 DNA is TGTGCCAGCAGCCAAGAAGGTTTTAGTGAAACTGAGCAGTTCTTC.

This clonotype was counted many times. The gene calls are TRBV6-5 and TRBJ1-1, with D maybe TRBD1 (6 bases). This CDR3 spans 15 amino acids. The germline V gene has CDR1 MNHEY and CDR2 SVGAGI. Trimming took off 4 bases at V and 1 base at J, with 13 bases between the two ends. CDR3 nucleotide sequence: TGTGCCAGCAGTTCCTCGAGGGGGGGGAACACTGAAGCTTTCTTT. Its protein is CASSSSRGGNTEAFF.

This clonotype was observed at least ten times. The rearrangement uses TRBV12-3 or TRBV12-4 and TRBJ2-7; TRBD2 matches 7 bases. The CDR3 runs 14 residues. The V segment lost 6 bases and the J segment 7 bases; nucleotides outside the gene matches: 12. CDR3 sequence: CASSPSLAAGEQYF. The CDR3, as DNA: TGTGCCAGCAGCCCATCTCTAGCGGCCGGGGAGCAGTACTTC.

This clonotype was recorded at least ten times. The chain combines TRBV27 with TRBJ2-1; the match to TRBD1 covers 7 bases. CDR3 length equals 14 residues. After removal of 7 bases from V and 0 bases from J, the junction contained 3 bases not matched to a gene. Germline CDR1 is MNHEY and CDR2 is SMNVEV (reference sequence). CDR3 in DNA: TGTGCCAGCACCACAGGGGTCTCCTACAATGAGCAGTTCTTC. Protein: CASTTGVSYNEQFF.

This chain joins TRBV28 and TRBJ1-2; TRBD1 matches at 7 bases. CDR1 is MDHEN, CDR2 SYDVKM, per germline. The CDR3 is 13 amino acids. V lost 6 bases, J lost 8 bases, and 9 bases stayed unmatched. CDR3 nucleotide sequence: TGTGCCAGCAGCCCGGACAGGTGGCTCGGCTACACCTTC. Translated, it gives CASSPDRWLGYTF.

This clonotype was picked up a small number of times. The chain employs TRBV4-2 and TRBJ2-5; 9 bases are a match to TRBD1. The CDR3 runs to 16 residues. The germline V gene has CDR1 LGHNA and CDR2 YNFKEQ. The trim removed 0 bases at V and 2 bases at J, leaving 4 bases unmatched. The CDR3 reads CASSQETGGVQETQYF. The CDR3 DNA follows: TGTGCCAGCAGCCAAGAGACAGGGGGGGTTCAAGAGACCCAGTACTTC.